A selection of T cell receptor beta chains follows, all from one sample in a study of T cell clones after liver transplantation. Sequencing used immunoSEQ multiplex PCR; TCRdb keeps in-frame clones, though not all of them. This table has 40,000 to 65,000 clones, 84% appearing once. The specimen comprised CD4+ T cells from blood, sampled before liver transplant. All receptors come from a human donor who received a liver transplant. The CDR3 runs from the conserved cysteine through the conserved F or W. The D gene is left open where the match is weak. Some rows mark clone size as missing; the rest say once, few, many or name a class of expanded clone.

TRBD2	.	TRBV4-2	TRBJ2-3	CASSQESIRASGGTDTQYF	TGTGCCAGCAGCCAAGAGTCAATTCGGGCTAGCGGGGGCACAGATACGCAGTATTTT
.	.	TRBV6-4	TRBJ1-5	CASSVLFHRVLGQPQHF	TGTGCCAGCAGTGTCCTCTTCCACAGGGTTCTGGGTCAGCCCCAGCATTTT
TRBD1	.	TRBV5-4	TRBJ2-7	CASSSGTGESREQYF	TGTGCCAGCAGCTCGGGGACAGGGGAATCTCGCGAGCAGTACTTC
.	few	TRBV5-6	TRBJ1-3	CASSFSGNTIYF	TGTGCCAGCAGCTTTTCTGGAAACACCATATATTTT
.	few	TRBV12-5	TRBJ1-1	CASGLYPGNGNTEAFF	TGTGCTAGTGGTTTATATCCAGGCAATGGGAACACTGAAGCTTTCTTT
.	once	TRBV19	TRBJ2-1	CASRRRAVSSYNEQFF	TGTGCCAGTCGGCGTCGGGCGGTGAGCTCCTACAATGAGCAGTTCTTC
.	.	TRBV12-5	TRBJ1-2	CASGPGRMIGGYTF	TGTGCTAGTGGTCCGGGACGAATGATAGGTGGCTACACCTTC
.	.	TRBV5-1	TRBJ2-1	CASSLFWGAENNEQFF	TGCGCCAGCAGCTTGTTTTGGGGGGCGGAGAACAATGAGCAGTTCTTC
.	.	TRBV5-1	TRBJ2-2	CASSAQRANTGELFF	TGCGCCAGCAGCGCACAGAGAGCGAACACCGGGGAGCTGTTTTTT
.	few	TRBV19	TRBJ2-7	CASVYEQYF	TGTGCCAGCGTCTACGAGCAGTACTTC
TRBD1	once	TRBV11-1	TRBJ2-3	CASSLTGDSTDTQYF	TGTGCCAGCAGCTTAACAGGGGACAGCACAGATACGCAGTATTTT
TRBD2	once	TRBV25-1	TRBJ2-1	CASSGPGLAYYNEQFF	TGTGCCAGCAGTGGACCGGGACTAGCCTACTACAATGAGCAGTTCTTC
.	.	TRBV2	TRBJ2-6	CASRRGANVLTF	TGTGCCAGCAGGAGGGGGGCCAACGTCCTGACTTTC
.	.	TRBV19	TRBJ1-5	CASSPQTIYGLYSNQPQHF	TGTGCCAGTAGTCCACAGACGATATACGGGCTGTATAGTAATCAGCCCCAGCATTTT
TRBD2	.	TRBV7-9	TRBJ2-1	CASIPSGGNEQFF	TGTGCCAGCATCCCTAGCGGCGGAAATGAGCAGTTCTTC
TRBD2	.	TRBV28	TRBJ2-1	CASSLLLAGVYNEQFF	TGTGCCAGCAGTCTCCTCCTAGCGGGAGTCTACAATGAGCAGTTCTTC
TRBD1	.	TRBV4-1	TRBJ1-1	CASSQHGTGADEAFF	TGCGCCAGCAGCCAACACGGGACAGGGGCCGATGAAGCTTTCTTT
TRBD2	.	TRBV30	TRBJ2-1	CAWRGTAGGEQFF	TGTGCCTGGAGGGGGACAGCGGGGGGTGAGCAGTTCTTC
TRBD1	.	TRBV6-6	TRBJ1-2	CASGQGANYGYTF	TGTGCCAGCGGACAGGGGGCGAACTATGGCTACACCTTC
.	few	TRBV19	TRBJ1-1	CASSGRDPGTEAFF	TGTGCCAGTAGTGGGCGAGATCCGGGCACTGAAGCTTTCTTT
.	.	TRBV5-1	TRBJ2-1	CASSWDGAGPLGQFF	TGCGCCAGCAGCTGGGATGGGGCTGGGCCGCTTGGGCAGTTCTTC
TRBD1	.	TRBV30	TRBJ1-3	CAWGLGQGADTIYF	TGTGCCTGGGGCCTAGGACAGGGGGCAGACACCATATATTTT
TRBD1	.	TRBV6-5	TRBJ2-1	CASRGQGAGDNEQFF	TGTGCCAGCAGGGGACAGGGGGCGGGGGACAATGAGCAGTTCTTC
TRBD1	.	TRBV19	TRBJ2-3	CASSQGQGYTDTQYF	TGTGCCAGTAGTCAGGGACAGGGATACACAGATACGCAGTATTTT
.	.	TRBV6-1	TRBJ1-2	CASSGQNYGYTF	TGTGCCAGCAGTGGGCAGAACTATGGCTACACCTTC
TRBD1	.	TRBV7-2	TRBJ1-2	CASSSRDRLSYGYTF	TGTGCCAGCAGCTCCAGGGACAGGCTATCCTATGGCTACACCTTC
.	.	TRBV12-5	TRBJ2-5	CASGLVGPSLGTQYF	TGTGCTAGTGGTTTGGTAGGGCCCTCCCTCGGGACCCAGTACTTC
.	.	TRBV6-4	TRBJ2-5	CASKGETQYF	TGTGCCAGCAAAGGCGAGACCCAGTACTTC
TRBD2	.	TRBV5-1	TRBJ2-7	CASSLGMTSGGREAYEQYF	TGCGCCAGCAGCTTGGGAATGACTAGCGGAGGGAGGGAGGCCTACGAGCAGTACTTC
.	.	TRBV7-2	TRBJ1-4	CASSLATGSNEKLFF	TGTGCCAGCAGCTTAGCTACAGGTTCTAATGAAAAACTGTTTTTT
TRBD1	.	TRBV9	TRBJ2-7	CASSQGAAGRTFEQYF	TGTGCCAGCAGCCAGGGGGCAGCAGGCCGTACCTTCGAGCAGTACTTC
TRBD1	.	TRBV4-2	TRBJ2-7	CASSQDHGAGQGLNEQYF	TGTGCCAGCAGCCAAGATCACGGGGCGGGACAGGGTCTGAACGAGCAGTACTTC
.	.	TRBV5-4	TRBJ2-5	CASSPGGEGRIQETQYF	TGTGCCAGCAGCCCAGGGGGGGAAGGCCGAATCCAAGAGACCCAGTACTTC
.	.	TRBV28	TRBJ1-2	CASSPNTGFSGYTF	TGTGCCAGCAGTCCAAATACAGGGTTCTCTGGCTACACCTTC
.	.	TRBV2	TRBJ1-1	CASSDRDRYTEAFF	TGTGCCAGCAGTGATCGCGACAGATACACTGAAGCTTTCTTT
.	.	TRBV18	TRBJ2-1	CASSPPNQNKQGNEQFF	TGTGCCAGCTCACCCCCTAACCAGAATAAGCAGGGCAATGAGCAGTTCTTC
.	.	TRBV28	TRBJ2-5	CASSFGAGTGEETQYF	.
.	.	TRBV7-9	TRBJ2-1	CASSLAMEGGQQFF	TGTGCCAGCAGCTTAGCGATGGAAGGGGGGCAGCAGTTCTTC
.	.	TRBV28	TRBJ1-3	CASSPPALGGNTIYF	TGTGCCAGCAGTCCCCCGGCCCTGGGCGGAAACACCATATATTTT
TRBD1	.	TRBV25-1	TRBJ2-3	CASSTGVLNTDTQYF	TGTGCCAGCAGCACAGGGGTTCTGAACACAGATACGCAGTATTTT
.	.	TRBV6-1	TRBJ2-1	CASTLVRAGNEQFF	TGTGCCAGCACGCTAGTAAGGGCGGGCAATGAGCAGTTCTTC
.	.	TRBV28	TRBJ2-7	CASSLMGRRSSYEQYF	TGTGCCAGCAGTCTAATGGGACGTAGGAGCTCCTACGAGCAGTACTTC
.	.	TRBV28	TRBJ2-3	CASSFSGLFTDTQYF	TGTGCCAGCAGTTTCTCGGGACTCTTCACAGATACGCAGTATTTT
.	.	TRBV29-1	TRBJ1-1	CSVEGRGREAFF	TGCAGCGTTGAAGGCAGGGGCCGGGAAGCTTTCTTT
.	.	TRBV7-9	TRBJ2-3	CASSPTTDTQYF	TGTGCCAGCAGCCCTACGACAGATACGCAGTATTTT
.	.	TRBV19	TRBJ2-7	CASSIRRGGYEQYF	TGTGCCAGTAGTATACGTCGGGGCGGCTACGAGCAGTACTTC
.	.	TRBV11-3	TRBJ2-1	CASSQDSEQFF	TGTGCCAGCAGCCAGGATTCTGAGCAGTTCTTC
.	once	TRBV9	TRBJ2-7	CASSHGTYNEQYF	TGTGCCAGCAGCCACGGGACTTACAACGAGCAGTACTTC
TRBD2	.	TRBV9	TRBJ2-3	CASSVLAGSTDTQYF	TGTGCCAGCAGCGTACTAGCGGGGAGCACAGATACGCAGTATTTT
.	.	TRBV27	TRBJ2-7	CASSLTGYEQYF	TGTGCCAGCAGTTTAACCGGCTACGAGCAGTACTTC
TRBD2	.	TRBV28	TRBJ2-7	CASRARGAGGSYEQYF	TGTGCCAGCAGGGCCCGGGGCGCGGGGGGTTCCTACGAGCAGTACTTC